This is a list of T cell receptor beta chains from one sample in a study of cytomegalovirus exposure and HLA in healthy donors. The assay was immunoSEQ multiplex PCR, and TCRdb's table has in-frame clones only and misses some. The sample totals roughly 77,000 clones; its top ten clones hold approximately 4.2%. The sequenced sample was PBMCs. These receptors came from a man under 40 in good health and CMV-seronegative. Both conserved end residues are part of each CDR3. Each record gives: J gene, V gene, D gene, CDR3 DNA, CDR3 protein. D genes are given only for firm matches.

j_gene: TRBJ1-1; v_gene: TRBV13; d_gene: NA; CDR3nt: TGTGCCAGCAGCCTTGTTATGAACACTGAAGCTTTCTTT; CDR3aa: CASSLVMNTEAFF
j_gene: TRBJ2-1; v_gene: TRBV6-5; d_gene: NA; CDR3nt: TGTGCCAGCAGTTTTGACGGGTACAATGAGCAGTTCTTC; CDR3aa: CASSFDGYNEQFF
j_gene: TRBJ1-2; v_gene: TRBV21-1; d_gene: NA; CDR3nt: TGTGCCAGCAGCATGGGACAGGTCCGCGTCTATGGCTACACCTTC; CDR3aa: CASSMGQVRVYGYTF
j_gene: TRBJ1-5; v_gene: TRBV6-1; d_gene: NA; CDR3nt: TGTGCCAGCCGTCAAAGGGGGGAGGGGCAGCCCCAGCATTTT; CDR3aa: CASRQRGEGQPQHF
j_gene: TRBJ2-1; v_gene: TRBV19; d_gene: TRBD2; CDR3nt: TGTGCCAGTACGGGAGGGACGAGCTCCTACAATGAGCAGTTCTTC; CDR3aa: CASTGGTSSYNEQFF
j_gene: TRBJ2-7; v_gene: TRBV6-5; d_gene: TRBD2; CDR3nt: TGTGCCAGCAGTTACTCGACTAGCGGGAGGGCCGGGGAGCAGTACTTC; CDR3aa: CASSYSTSGRAGEQYF
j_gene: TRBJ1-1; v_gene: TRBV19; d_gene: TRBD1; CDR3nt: TGTGCCAGTAGTCGTGGACAGGTTTTTACTGAAGCTTTCTTT; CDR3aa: CASSRGQVFTEAFF
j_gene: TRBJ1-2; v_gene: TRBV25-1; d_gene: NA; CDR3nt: TGTGCCAGCAGTGCGGGATACAGGGATCGCTACACCTTC; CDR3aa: CASSAGYRDRYTF
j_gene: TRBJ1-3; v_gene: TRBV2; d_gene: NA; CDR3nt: TGTGCCAGCAGTGAGCCCAGGTCTGGAAACACCATATATTTT; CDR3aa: CASSEPRSGNTIYF
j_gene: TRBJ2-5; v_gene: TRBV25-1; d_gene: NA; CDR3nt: TGTGCCAGCAGTGATGGGGGGGGGCGGGAGACCCAGTACTTC; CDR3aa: CASSDGGGRETQYF
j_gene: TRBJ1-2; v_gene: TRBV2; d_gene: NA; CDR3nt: TGTGCCAGCAGTTTTGACAGTTATGGCTACACCTTC; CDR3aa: CASSFDSYGYTF
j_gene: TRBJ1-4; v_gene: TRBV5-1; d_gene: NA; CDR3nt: TGCGCCAGTACTACAGGGTGGACAACTAATGAAAAACTGTTTTTT; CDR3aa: CASTTGWTTNEKLFF
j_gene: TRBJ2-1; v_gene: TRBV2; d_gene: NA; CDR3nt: TGTGCCAGCAGTGAAATCCGAGGGAACGCTAAGCAGTTCTTC; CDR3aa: CASSEIRGNAKQFF
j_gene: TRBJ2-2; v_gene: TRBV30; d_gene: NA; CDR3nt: TGTGCCTGGAGTGTACTCCGTCTCAGGACCGGGGAGCTGTTTTTT; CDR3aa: CAWSVLRLRTGELFF
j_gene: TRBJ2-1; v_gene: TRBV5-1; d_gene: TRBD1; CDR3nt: TGCGCCAGCAGCTCGACAGGGGGCCATAATGAGCAGTTCTTC; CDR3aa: CASSSTGGHNEQFF
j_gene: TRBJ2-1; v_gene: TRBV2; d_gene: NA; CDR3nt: TGTGCCAGCAGTTTAAGTCCGAGGAATGAGCAGTTCTTC; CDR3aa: CASSLSPRNEQFF
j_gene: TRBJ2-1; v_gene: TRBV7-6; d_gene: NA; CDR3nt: TGTGCCAGCAGCTTATTAGGAGCCTACAATGAGCAGTTCTTC; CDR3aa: CASSLLGAYNEQFF
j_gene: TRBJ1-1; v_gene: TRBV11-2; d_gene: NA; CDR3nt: TGTGCCAGCAGCCATCGGGGGGCCGAAGCTTTCTTT; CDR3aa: CASSHRGAEAFF
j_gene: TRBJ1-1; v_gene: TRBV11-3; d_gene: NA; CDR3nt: TGTGCCAGCAGCATCACAGGGTGGACTGAAGCTTTCTTT; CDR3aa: CASSITGWTEAFF
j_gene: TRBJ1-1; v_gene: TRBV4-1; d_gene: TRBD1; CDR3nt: TGCGCCAGCAGCCAAGTCCCCACAGGGGGCAGGACTGAAGCTTTCTTT; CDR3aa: CASSQVPTGGRTEAFF
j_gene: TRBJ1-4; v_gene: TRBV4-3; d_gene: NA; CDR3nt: TGCGCCAGCAGCCGCGCTGGGGGGGTTAATGAAAAACTGTTTTTT; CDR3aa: CASSRAGGVNEKLFF
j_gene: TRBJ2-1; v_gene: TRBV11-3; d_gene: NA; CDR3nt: TGTGCCAGCAGCTTGGACGGGGGAGACTACAATGAGCAGTTCTTC; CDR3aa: CASSLDGGDYNEQFF
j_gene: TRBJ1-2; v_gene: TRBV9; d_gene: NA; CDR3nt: TGTGCCAGCAGCGTAGCAGGAGACTATGGCTACTCCTTC; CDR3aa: CASSVAGDYGYSF
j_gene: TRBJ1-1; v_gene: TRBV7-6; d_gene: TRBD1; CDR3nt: TGTGCCAGCAGCCAAGGACAGGGAAAGAACACTGAAGCTTTCTTT; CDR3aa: CASSQGQGKNTEAFF
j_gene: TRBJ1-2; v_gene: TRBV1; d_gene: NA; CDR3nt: TGCACCAGCAGCCCCGAAGGGGGCGGAGTATATGGCTACACCTTC; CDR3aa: CTSSPEGGGVYGYTF
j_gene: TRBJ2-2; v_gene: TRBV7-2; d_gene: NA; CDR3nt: TGTGCCAGCAGCTTAGAGGCGGGGAGGATTGGCGGGGAGCTGTTTTTT; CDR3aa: CASSLEAGRIGGELFF
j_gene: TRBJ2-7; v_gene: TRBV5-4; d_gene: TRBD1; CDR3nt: TGTGCCAGCAGCGACCGGGACAGGGGCGAGCAGTACTTC; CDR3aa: CASSDRDRGEQYF
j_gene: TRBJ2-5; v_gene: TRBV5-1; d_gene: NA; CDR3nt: TGCGCCAGCAGTCTGGAGGGCAGGGGGGAGACCCAGTACTTC; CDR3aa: CASSLEGRGETQYF
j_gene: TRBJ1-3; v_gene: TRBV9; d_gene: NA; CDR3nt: TGTGCCAGCAGCCCCCGACAGGCTCCAAACACCATATATTTT; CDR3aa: CASSPRQAPNTIYF
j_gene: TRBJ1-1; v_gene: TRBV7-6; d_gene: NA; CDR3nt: TGTGCCAGCAGCCTCCGTCCCCGGGGTGAAGCTTTCTTT; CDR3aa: CASSLRPRGEAFF
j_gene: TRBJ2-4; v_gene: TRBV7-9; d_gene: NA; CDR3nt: TGTGCCAGCAGCTTTGGTATCAACAGGGTAGTTGCGAACATTCAGTACTTC; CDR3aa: CASSFGINRVVANIQYF
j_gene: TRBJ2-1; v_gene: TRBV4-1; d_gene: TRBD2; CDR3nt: TGCGCCAGCAGCCAAAGGGGACGCCACAGAGGGCTAGCGGCCCCTTACAATGAGCAGTTCTTC; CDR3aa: CASSQRGRHRGLAAPYNEQFF
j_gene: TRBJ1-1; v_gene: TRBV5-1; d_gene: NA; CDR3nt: TGCGCCAGCAGCTTACAGAGTTTGAACACTGAAGCTTTCTTT; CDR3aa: CASSLQSLNTEAFF
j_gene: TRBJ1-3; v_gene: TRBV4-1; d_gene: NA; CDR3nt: TGCGCCAGCAGCCAATACACGAGAGTGCGGAACACCATATATTTT; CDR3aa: CASSQYTRVRNTIYF
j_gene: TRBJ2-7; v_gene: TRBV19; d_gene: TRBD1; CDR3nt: TGTGCCAGTAGTGGGGAGCCCGGGACAGGGTTCTACGAGCAGTACTTC; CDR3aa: CASSGEPGTGFYEQYF
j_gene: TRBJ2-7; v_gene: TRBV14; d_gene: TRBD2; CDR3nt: TGTGCCAGCAGCCAATGGCTAGCGGGAGCCTACGAGCAGTACTTC; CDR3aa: CASSQWLAGAYEQYF
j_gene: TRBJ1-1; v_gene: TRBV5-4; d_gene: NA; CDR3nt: TGTGCCAGCAGCTTGGAACAGAACACTGAAGCTTTCTTT; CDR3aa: CASSLEQNTEAFF
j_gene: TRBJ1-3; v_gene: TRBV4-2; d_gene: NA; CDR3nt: TGTGCCAGCAGCCAAGCCTCAGGGGACTCTGGAAACACCATATATTTT; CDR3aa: CASSQASGDSGNTIYF
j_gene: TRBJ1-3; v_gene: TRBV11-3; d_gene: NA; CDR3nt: TGTGCCAGCAGCCCGAGCTCTGGAAACACCATATATTTT; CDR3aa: CASSPSSGNTIYF
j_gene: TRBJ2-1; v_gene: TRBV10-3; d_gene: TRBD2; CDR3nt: TGTGCCATCACCGGTGGTAGCGGGGGTAATGAGCAGTTCTTC; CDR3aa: CAITGGSGGNEQFF
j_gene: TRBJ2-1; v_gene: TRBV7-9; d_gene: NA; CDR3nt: TGTGCCAGCAGCTTAGCGCAGGTTGACAATGAGCAGTTCTTC; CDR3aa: CASSLAQVDNEQFF
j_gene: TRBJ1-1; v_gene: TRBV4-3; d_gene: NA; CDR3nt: TGCGCCAGCAGCCGCACGGTGGCGTACAGGAACACTGAAGCTTTCTTT; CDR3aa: CASSRTVAYRNTEAFF
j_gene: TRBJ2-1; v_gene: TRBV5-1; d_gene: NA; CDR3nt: TGCGCCAGCAGACTTCATACTAAACCGTCCTACAATGAGCAGTTCTTC; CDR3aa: CASRLHTKPSYNEQFF
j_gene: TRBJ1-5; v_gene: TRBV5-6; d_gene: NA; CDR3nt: TGTGCCAGCAGCCCCGGGATCAATCAGCCCCAGCATTTT; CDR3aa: CASSPGINQPQHF
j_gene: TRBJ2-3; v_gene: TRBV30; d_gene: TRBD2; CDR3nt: TGTGCCTGGATTGAGCGGGAGGGCGCAGATACGCAGTATTTT; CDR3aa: CAWIEREGADTQYF
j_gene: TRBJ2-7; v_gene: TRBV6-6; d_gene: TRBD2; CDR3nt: TGTGCCAGCAGTTACTCCCCTAGCGGGGGGTACGAGCAGTACTTC; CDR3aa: CASSYSPSGGYEQYF
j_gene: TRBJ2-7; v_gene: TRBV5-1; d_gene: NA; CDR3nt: TGCGCCAGCAAGTTTTACTGGACAGACTCCTACGAGCAGTACTTC; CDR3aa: CASKFYWTDSYEQYF
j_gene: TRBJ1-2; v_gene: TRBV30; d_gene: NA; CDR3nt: TGTGCCTGGCAGGGGAGCTATGGCTACACCTTC; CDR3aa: CAWQGSYGYTF
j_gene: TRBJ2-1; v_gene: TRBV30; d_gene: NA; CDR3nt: TGTGCCTGGAGGACAGGGTCGGGGGTCTATGAGCAGTTCTTC; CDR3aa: CAWRTGSGVYEQFF
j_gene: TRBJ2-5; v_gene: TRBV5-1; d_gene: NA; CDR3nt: TGCGCTACCAGCTTGGTTCCCTACGAGGCCAGTTCCCGGGAGACCCAGTACTTC; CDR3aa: CATSLVPYEASSRETQYF
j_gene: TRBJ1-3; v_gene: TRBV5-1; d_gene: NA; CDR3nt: TGCGCCAGCAGCTTTGGGACACAAGGAAACACCATATATTTT; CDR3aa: CASSFGTQGNTIYF
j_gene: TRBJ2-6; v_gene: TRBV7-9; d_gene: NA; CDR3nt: TGTGCCAGCAGACCGTTTGCGGGACAGTCCTCTGGGGCCAACGTCCTGACTTTC; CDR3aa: CASRPFAGQSSGANVLTF
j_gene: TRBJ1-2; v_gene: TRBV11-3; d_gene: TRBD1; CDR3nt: TGTGCCAGCAGCTTACAGGGGGGCTACTATGGCTACACCTTC; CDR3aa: CASSLQGGYYGYTF
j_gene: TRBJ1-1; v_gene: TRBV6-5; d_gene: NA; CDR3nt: TGTGCCAGCAGCTTCGGGGTGCCGAACACTGAAGCTTTCTTT; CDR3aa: CASSFGVPNTEAFF
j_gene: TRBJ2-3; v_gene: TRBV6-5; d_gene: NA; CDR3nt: TGTGCCAGCATCCGAGGGAGGACAGATACGCAGTATTTT; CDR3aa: CASIRGRTDTQYF
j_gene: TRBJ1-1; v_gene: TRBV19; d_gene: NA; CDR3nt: TGTGCCAGTAGTATAGGGGGGGGGCAAATGAACACTGAAGCTTTCTTT; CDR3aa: CASSIGGGQMNTEAFF
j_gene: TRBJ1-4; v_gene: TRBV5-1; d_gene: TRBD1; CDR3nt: TGCGCCAGCAGCCCCGGGACAGGGGGGGGAAAACTGTTTTTT; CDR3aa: CASSPGTGGGKLFF
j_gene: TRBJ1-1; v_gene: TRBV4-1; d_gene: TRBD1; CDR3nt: TGCGCCAGCAGCCTAAGACAGGGTCACATGAACACTGAAGCTTTCTTT; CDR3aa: CASSLRQGHMNTEAFF
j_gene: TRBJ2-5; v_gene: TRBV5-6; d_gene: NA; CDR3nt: TGTGCCAGCTGGAGGGGAGGTAGTATGGGGGGCCAAGAGACCCAGTACTTC; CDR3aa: CASWRGGSMGGQETQYF
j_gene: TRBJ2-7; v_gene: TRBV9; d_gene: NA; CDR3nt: TGTGCCAGCAGCGTAGAAATGGAGAGAACCGAGCAGTACTTC; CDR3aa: CASSVEMERTEQYF